This T cell receptor beta chain was profiled in a study of T cells in Graves' hyperthyroidism and ophthalmopathy. General study points: Among clonotypes expanded in thyroid above 0.001, most were also found in blood.

Criteria for exclusion of patients were uncontrolled infection, other autoimmune disease, pregnancy or lactation. Amplification of TCR beta CDR3 regions was performed using RNA transcripts as template. Researchers ran a first-round RT-PCR on the TCR CDR3 using the HTBI primer set. Each CDR3 protein gets one entry after TCRdb re-called the multiplex PCR reads with MiXCR. The data show about 360,000 distinct CDR3 sequences, 13% seen once. This clonotype was counted between two and nine times. The target antigen is unknown. This may arise from a read error, as a much more abundant clone is one base away. The CDR3 has 13 amino acids. Germline assignment: CDR1 SNHLY and CDR2 FYNNEI.

The sequence derives from a woman between 18 and 29 years old with Graves' hyperthyroidism. This chain connects TRBV2 to TRBJ2-3; 9 bases line up with TRBD1. The sequenced sample was blood. CDR3 in amino acids: CASRRQGGDAQYF. The CDR3 DNA follows: TGTGCCAGCCGGAGACAGGGGGGAGATGCGCAGTATTTT.